These T cell receptor beta chains were read from a single sample in a study of shared clonotypes between healthy human individuals. Produced via immunoSEQ multiplex PCR; TCRdb's table is partial and in-frame only. Seen here are a few million clones, 90% to 95% observed once, and the top ten hold about 0.39%. Sequenced: naive CD4+ T cells from PBMCs. Every receptor here comes from a man between 18 and 35 years old in good health. Some clones in this sample may be carry-over from other donors' samples. The CDR3 runs from the conserved cysteine through the conserved F or W. The order of the fields is J gene, clone size, V gene, D gene, CDR3 protein, CDR3 DNA. The D gene is left open where the match is weak. For some rows the clone size is stated as once, few or many, or as a class when expanded; others skip it.

>TRBJ2-3|NA|TRBV9|NA
CASSVGPGGIRITDTQYF
TGTGCCAGCAGCGTAGGCCCTGGGGGGATACGGATCACAGATACGCAGTATTTT
>TRBJ2-3|NA|TRBV28|NA
CASNQRTDTQYF
TGTGCCAGCAATCAAAGAACAGATACGCAGTATTTT
>TRBJ2-3|NA|TRBV5-1|NA
CASTHPRLGSTDTQYF
TGCGCCAGCACTCACCCCAGACTGGGAAGCACAGATACGCAGTATTTT
>TRBJ2-6|NA|TRBV7-9|NA
CASTNHGTNVLTF
TGTGCCAGTACTAATCACGGGACCAACGTCCTGACTTTC
>TRBJ1-5|NA|TRBV28|NA
CASSFFRGAGNQPQHF
TGTGCCAGCAGTTTTTTTAGGGGGGCTGGCAATCAGCCCCAGCATTTT
>TRBJ2-5|NA|TRBV4-3|NA
CASSQGDGVGGRHF
TGCGCCAGCAGCCAGGGGGACGGGGTCGGAGGGAGGCACTTC
>TRBJ1-1|NA|TRBV28|NA
CASSLFNTEAFF
TGTGCCAGCAGTTTATTCAATACTGAAGCTTTCTTT
>TRBJ2-1|NA|TRBV9|NA
CASSSRANSISGQFF
TGTGCCAGCAGCAGCAGGGCGAATTCTATTAGTGGGCAGTTCTTC
>TRBJ2-7|NA|TRBV9|TRBD2
CASSRGGAYEQYF
TGTGCCAGCAGCAGGGGAGGGGCCTACGAGCAGTACTTC
>TRBJ1-4|NA|TRBV28|TRBD1
CASSVNLGGAGEKLFF
TGTGCCAGCAGTGTAAACCTAGGGGGCGCCGGTGAAAAACTGTTTTTT
>TRBJ2-2|NA|TRBV11-3|TRBD1
CASSLYRGLNTGELFF
TGTGCCAGCAGCTTATACAGGGGGTTAAACACCGGGGAGCTGTTTTTT
>TRBJ2-1|NA|TRBV9|NA
CASSTGSARIPNEQFF
TGTGCCAGCAGCACGGGGAGTGCTAGAATCCCCAATGAGCAGTTCTTC
>TRBJ2-7|NA|TRBV20-1|NA
CSVGVHEQYF
TGCAGTGTAGGGGTCCACGAGCAGTACTTC
>TRBJ2-2|NA|TRBV6-1|NA
CASSGTIELTGELFF
TGTGCCAGCAGTGGGACTATCGAGCTAACCGGGGAGCTGTTTTTT
>TRBJ1-6|NA|TRBV30|TRBD1
CAWTLGDRGNSPLHF
TGTGCCTGGACCCTTGGGGACAGGGGAAATTCACCCCTCCACTTT
>TRBJ2-1|NA|TRBV20-1|NA
CSARGSNEQFF
TGCAGTGCTAGGGGGTCCAATGAGCAGTTCTTC
>TRBJ2-7|NA|TRBV7-3|TRBD1
CASSLGTGLSYEQYF
TGTGCCAGCAGCTTGGGGACAGGGCTCTCCTACGAGCAGTACTTC
>TRBJ2-1|NA|TRBV27|TRBD2
CATFGLAGVNEQFF
TGTGCCACCTTCGGACTAGCGGGAGTTAATGAGCAGTTCTTC
>TRBJ1-2|few|TRBV19|NA
CASSQTEGSGYTF
TGTGCCAGTAGTCAGACGGAGGGGTCAGGCTACACCTTC
>TRBJ2-1|once|TRBV28|NA
CASSAPEGSSSYNEQFF
TGTGCCAGCAGTGCCCCGGAGGGGTCGAGCTCCTACAATGAGCAGTTCTTC
>TRBJ2-7|NA|TRBV21-1|NA
CASSKVSPSRTIDEQYF
TGTGCCAGCAGCAAAGTCTCTCCCTCCCGCACCATCGACGAGCAGTACTTC
>TRBJ2-1|NA|TRBV7-3|NA
CASSLGTPGNEQFF
TGTGCCAGCAGCTTAGGGACCCCTGGTAATGAGCAGTTCTTC
>TRBJ1-1|NA|TRBV25-1|NA
CASRFSTEAFF
TGTGCCAGCCGCTTTAGCACTGAAGCTTTCTTT
>TRBJ2-5|NA|TRBV5-1|NA
CASSLARGTQYF
TGCGCCAGCAGCTTGGCCCGGGGGACACAGTACTTC
>TRBJ2-7|NA|TRBV18|NA
CASSPRSAATYEQYF
TGTGCCAGCTCACCACGATCGGCGGCAACCTACGAGCAGTACTTC
>TRBJ2-1|once|TRBV10-3|NA
CAIRRGFNYNEQFF
TGTGCCATCAGACGGGGGTTCAACTACAATGAGCAGTTCTTC
>TRBJ2-3|NA|TRBV5-4|NA
CASSLGKTDTQYF
TGTGCCAGCAGCTTAGGAAAAACGGATACGCAGTATTTT
>TRBJ2-3|NA|TRBV7-6|TRBD2
CASTGTSGSADTQYF
TGTGCCAGCACCGGGACTAGCGGGAGTGCAGATACGCAGTATTTT
>TRBJ1-2|NA|TRBV6-4|NA
CASRLTSGSEGYGYTF
TGTGCCAGCAGACTGACGTCGGGGAGTGAGGGCTATGGCTACACCTTC
>TRBJ2-5|NA|TRBV18|NA
CASSPPGRETQYF
TGTGCCAGCTCACCACCGGGGAGGGAGACCCAGTACTTC
>TRBJ2-3|NA|TRBV27|NA
CASSLVGSSTDTQYF
TGTGCCAGCAGTTTGGTCGGCTCGAGCACAGATACGCAGTATTTT
>TRBJ1-5|NA|TRBV28|NA
CASRRGPTSHSNQPQHF
TGTGCCAGCAGGAGGGGCCCCACTTCACATAGCAATCAGCCCCAGCATTTT
>TRBJ2-1|NA|TRBV5-1|TRBD2
CASTPGGGGYNEQFF
TGCGCCAGCACCCCCGGCGGGGGAGGCTACAATGAGCAGTTCTTC
>TRBJ2-5|NA|TRBV11-2|NA
CASSLGVFRETQYF
TGTGCCAGCAGCTTAGGGGTTTTCCGGGAGACCCAGTACTTC
>TRBJ2-6|NA|TRBV27|NA
CASSFIPRLAGANVLTF
TGTGCCAGCAGTTTCATTCCTCGACTAGCTGGGGCCAACGTCCTGACTTTC
>TRBJ2-2|NA|TRBV30|NA
CAWIGGSGAGELFF
TGTGCCTGGATAGGGGGATCCGGGGCCGGGGAGCTGTTTTTT
>TRBJ2-3|NA|TRBV27|NA
CASSLFGQPRTDTQYF
TGTGCCAGCAGTTTATTCGGCCAGCCTCGCACAGATACGCAGTATTTT
>TRBJ2-5|NA|TRBV5-1|TRBD2
CASTDSSGSQETQYF
TGCGCCAGCACCGACTCTAGCGGGTCCCAAGAGACCCAGTACTTC
>TRBJ2-1|NA|TRBV9|NA
CASSAIYNEQFF
TGTGCCAGCAGCGCAATATACAATGAGCAGTTCTTC
>TRBJ2-6|NA|TRBV28|NA
CASRQREQGGANVLTF
TGTGCCAGCCGGCAAAGGGAGCAGGGTGGGGCCAACGTCCTGACTTTC
>TRBJ2-1|NA|TRBV7-6|NA
CASSLDASWGNEQFF
TGTGCCAGCAGCTTAGACGCTAGTTGGGGCAATGAGCAGTTCTTC
>TRBJ2-7|NA|TRBV28|NA
CASSSPGLSF
TGTGCCAGCAGTTCCCCGGGACTCTCCTTC
>TRBJ1-2|NA|TRBV7-3|TRBD1
CASSWPTGGVSGEGYTF
TGTGCCAGCAGCTGGCCCACAGGGGGCGTATCGGGAGAGGGCTACACCTTC
>TRBJ2-7|NA|TRBV5-1|NA
CASSLRSGGRHEQYF
TGCGCCAGCAGCTTGCGGTCAGGAGGGCGGCACGAGCAGTACTTC